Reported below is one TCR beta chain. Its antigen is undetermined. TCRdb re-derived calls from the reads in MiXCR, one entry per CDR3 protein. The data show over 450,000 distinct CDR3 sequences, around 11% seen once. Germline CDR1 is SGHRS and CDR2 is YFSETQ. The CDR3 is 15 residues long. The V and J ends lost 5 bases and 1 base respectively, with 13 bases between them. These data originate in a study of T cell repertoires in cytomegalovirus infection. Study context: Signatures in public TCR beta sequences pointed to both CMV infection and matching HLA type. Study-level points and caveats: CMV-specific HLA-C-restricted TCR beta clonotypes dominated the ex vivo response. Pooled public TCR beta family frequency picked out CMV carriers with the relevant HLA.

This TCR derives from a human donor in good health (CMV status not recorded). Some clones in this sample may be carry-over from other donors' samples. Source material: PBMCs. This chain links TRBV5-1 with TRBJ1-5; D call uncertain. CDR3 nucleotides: TGCGCCAGCAGTCAGACCGGGATGAGCAATCAGCCCCAGCATTTT. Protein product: CASSQTGMSNQPQHF.